This TCR beta chain was captured in a study of regulatory T cells in long-lasting Graves disease. V was clipped by 2 bases and J by 4 bases, with 11 bases between them. The V gene's germline CDR1 is SGHVS and CDR2 FQNEAQ. The CDR3 length is 14 residues. Noted time point: newly diagnosed GD, antithyroid drugs for less than 3 months. Researchers made the TCR library from RNA that was extracted from PBMCs. TCR beta libraries were built with iRepertoire HTBI primers and Arm-PCR of CDR3 regions. TCRdb used MiXCR to reprocess the multiplex PCR reads, holding one entry per CDR3 protein. This sample carries some 460,000 distinct CDR3 sequences, about a sixth of them seen once, and the ten largest clones take 10% to 15%. This same sample was also taken into another study, of T cells in Graves' hyperthyroidism and ophthalmopathy.

The genes are TRBV7-8 and TRBJ2-5; weak D call: TRBD2 (5 bases). The sample was peripheral blood mononuclear cells (PBMCs), taken at new diagnosis, from a patient treated with antithyroid drugs. This receptor was taken from a man aged 35 to 55 with Graves disease. CDR3 amino acids: CASSLYPSTETQYF. CDR3 coding DNA: TGTGCCAGCAGCTTATATCCTAGCACAGAGACCCAGTACTTC.